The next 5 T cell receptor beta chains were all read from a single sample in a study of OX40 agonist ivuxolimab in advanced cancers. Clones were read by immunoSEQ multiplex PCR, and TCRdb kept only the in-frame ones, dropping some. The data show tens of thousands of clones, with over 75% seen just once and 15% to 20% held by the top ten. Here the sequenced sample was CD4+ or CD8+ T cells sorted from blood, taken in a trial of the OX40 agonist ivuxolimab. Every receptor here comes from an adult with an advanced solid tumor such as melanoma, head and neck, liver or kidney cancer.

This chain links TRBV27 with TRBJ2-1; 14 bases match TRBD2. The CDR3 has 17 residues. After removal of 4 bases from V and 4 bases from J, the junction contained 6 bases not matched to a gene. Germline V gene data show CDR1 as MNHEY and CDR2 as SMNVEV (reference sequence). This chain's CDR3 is CASSSRTSGRTYNEQFF. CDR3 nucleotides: TGTGCCAGCAGTTCTCGGACTAGCGGGAGGACGTACAATGAGCAGTTCTTC.

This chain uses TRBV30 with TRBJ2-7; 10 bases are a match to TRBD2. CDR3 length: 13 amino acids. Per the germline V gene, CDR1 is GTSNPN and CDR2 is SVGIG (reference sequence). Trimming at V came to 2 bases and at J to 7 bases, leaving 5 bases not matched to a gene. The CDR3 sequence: CAWSLAGGWEQYF. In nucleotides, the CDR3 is TGTGCCTGGAGTTTAGCGGGAGGTTGGGAGCAGTACTTC.

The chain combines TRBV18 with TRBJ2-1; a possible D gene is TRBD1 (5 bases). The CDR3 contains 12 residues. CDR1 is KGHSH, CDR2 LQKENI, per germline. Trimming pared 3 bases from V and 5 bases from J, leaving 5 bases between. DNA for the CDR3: TGTGCCAGCTCACCGGACAACAATGAGCAGTTCTTC. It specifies CASSPDNNEQFF.

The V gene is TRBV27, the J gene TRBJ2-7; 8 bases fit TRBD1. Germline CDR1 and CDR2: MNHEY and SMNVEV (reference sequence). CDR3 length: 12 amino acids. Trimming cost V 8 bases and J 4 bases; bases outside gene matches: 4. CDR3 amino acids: CASSGQGYEQYF. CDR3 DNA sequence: TGTGCCAGCTCTGGACAGGGTTACGAGCAGTACTTC.

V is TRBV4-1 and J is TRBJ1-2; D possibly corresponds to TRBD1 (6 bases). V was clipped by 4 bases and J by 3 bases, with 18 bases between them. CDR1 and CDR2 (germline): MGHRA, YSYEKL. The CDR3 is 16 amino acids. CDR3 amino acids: CASSLLQGGGHYGYTF. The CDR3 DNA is TGCGCCAGCAGCCTCCTCCAGGGTGGGGGCCACTATGGCTACACCTTC.